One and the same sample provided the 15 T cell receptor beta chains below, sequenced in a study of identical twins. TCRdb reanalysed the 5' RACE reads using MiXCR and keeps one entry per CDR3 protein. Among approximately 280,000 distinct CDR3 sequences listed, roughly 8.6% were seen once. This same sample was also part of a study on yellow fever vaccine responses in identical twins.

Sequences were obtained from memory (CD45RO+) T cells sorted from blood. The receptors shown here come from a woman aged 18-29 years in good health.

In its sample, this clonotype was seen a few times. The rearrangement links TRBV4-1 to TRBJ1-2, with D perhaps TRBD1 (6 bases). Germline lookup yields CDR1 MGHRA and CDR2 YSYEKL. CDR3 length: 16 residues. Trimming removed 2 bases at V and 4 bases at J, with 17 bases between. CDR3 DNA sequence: TGCGCCAGCAGCCAAATGGGAGGACAGCTCTTCTATGGCTACACCTTC. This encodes CASSQMGGQLFYGYTF.

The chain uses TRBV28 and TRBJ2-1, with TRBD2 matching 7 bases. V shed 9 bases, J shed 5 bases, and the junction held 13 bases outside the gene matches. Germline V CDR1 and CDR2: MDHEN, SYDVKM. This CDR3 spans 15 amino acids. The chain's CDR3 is CASRALGLKDNEQFF. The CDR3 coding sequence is TGTGCCAGTCGCGCTCTGGGACTAAAAGACAATGAGCAGTTCTTC.

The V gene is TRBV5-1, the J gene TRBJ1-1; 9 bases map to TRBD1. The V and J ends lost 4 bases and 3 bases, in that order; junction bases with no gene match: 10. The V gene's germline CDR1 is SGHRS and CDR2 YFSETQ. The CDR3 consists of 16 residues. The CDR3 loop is CASSLPIQGAHTEAFF. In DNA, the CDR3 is TGCGCCAGCAGCCTCCCCATACAGGGGGCGCACACTGAAGCTTTCTTT.

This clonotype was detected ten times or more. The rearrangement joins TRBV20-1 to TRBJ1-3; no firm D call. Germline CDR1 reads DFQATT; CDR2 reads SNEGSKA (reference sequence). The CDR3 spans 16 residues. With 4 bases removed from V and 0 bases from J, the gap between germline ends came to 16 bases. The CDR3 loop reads CSAIEGGHSSGNTIYF. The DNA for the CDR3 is TGCAGTGCTATAGAGGGCGGTCATAGCTCTGGAAACACCATATATTTT.

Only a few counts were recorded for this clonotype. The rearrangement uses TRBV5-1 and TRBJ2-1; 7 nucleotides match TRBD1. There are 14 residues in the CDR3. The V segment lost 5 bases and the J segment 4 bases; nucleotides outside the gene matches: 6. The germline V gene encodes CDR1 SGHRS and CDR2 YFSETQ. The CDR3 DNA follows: TGCGCCAGCAGTTTTAAGGGGGCTTACAATGAGCAGTTCTTC. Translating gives CASSFKGAYNEQFF.

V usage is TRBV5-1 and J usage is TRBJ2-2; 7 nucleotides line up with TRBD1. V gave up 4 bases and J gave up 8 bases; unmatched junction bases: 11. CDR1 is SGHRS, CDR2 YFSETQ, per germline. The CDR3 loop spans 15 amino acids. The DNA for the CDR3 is TGCGCCAGCAGCGAACCGGGACAGTCGGTTGGGGAGCTGTTTTTT. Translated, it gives CASSEPGQSVGELFF.

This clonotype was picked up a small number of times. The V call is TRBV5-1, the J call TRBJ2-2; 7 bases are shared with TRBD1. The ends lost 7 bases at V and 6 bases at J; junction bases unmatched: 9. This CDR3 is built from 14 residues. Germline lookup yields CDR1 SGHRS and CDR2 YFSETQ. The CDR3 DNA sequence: TGCGCCAGCTGGACCGAGGGGGCTTCCGGGGAGCTGTTTTTT. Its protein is CASWTEGASGELFF.

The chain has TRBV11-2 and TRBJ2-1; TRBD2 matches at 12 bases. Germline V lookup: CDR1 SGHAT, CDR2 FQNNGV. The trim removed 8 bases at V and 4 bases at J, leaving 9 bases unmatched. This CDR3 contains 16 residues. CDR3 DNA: TGTGCCAGCCGCCCGCGACTAGCGGGGGTTTACAATGAGCAGTTCTTC. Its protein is CASRPRLAGVYNEQFF.

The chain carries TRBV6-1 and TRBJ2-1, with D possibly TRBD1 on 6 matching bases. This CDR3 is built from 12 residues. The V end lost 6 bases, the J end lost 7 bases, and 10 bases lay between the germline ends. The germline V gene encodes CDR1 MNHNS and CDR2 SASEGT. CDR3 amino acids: CASRPTGNEQFF. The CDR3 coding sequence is TGTGCCAGCAGACCCACAGGGAATGAGCAGTTCTTC.

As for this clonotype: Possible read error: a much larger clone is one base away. The CDR3 spells CASSFWGASQYF. The CDR3 DNA sequence: TGTGCCAGCAGTTTTTGGGGGGCTTCGCAGTATTTT. The chain combines TRBV28 with TRBJ2-3; D could derive from TRBD1 or TRBD2 (6 bases each). The CDR3 sequence is 12 residues long. The V end lost 3 bases, the J end lost 10 bases, and 11 bases lay between the germline ends. Germline CDR1 and CDR2: MDHEN and SYDVKM.

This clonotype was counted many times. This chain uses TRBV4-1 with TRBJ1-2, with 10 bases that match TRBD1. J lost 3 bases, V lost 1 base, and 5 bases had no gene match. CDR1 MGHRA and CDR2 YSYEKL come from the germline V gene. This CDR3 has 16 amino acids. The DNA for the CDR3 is TGCGCCAGCAGCCAAGGAACCGGGACAGGGGACTATGGCTACACCTTC. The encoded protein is CASSQGTGTGDYGYTF.

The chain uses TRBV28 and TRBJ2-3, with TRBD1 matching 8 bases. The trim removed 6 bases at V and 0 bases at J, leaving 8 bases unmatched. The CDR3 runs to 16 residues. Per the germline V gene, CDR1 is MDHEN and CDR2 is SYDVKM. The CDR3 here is CASRVGQGGSTDTQYF. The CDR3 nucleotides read TGTGCCAGCAGGGTAGGACAGGGAGGAAGCACAGATACGCAGTATTTT.

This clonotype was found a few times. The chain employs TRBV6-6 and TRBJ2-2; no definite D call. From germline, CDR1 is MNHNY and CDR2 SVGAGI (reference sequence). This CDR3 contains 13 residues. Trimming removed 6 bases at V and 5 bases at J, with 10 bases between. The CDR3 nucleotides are TGTGCCAGCAGACCTGGACCGACCGGGGAGCTGTTTTTT. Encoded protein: CASRPGPTGELFF.

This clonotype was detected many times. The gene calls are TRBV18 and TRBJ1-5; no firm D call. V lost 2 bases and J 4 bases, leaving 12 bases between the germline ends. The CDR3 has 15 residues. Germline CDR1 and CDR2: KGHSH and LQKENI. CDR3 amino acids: CASSPGVSGNQPQHF. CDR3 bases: TGTGCCAGCTCACCAGGGGTTTCGGGAAATCAGCCCCAGCATTTT. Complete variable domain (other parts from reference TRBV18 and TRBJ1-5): NAGVMQNPRHLVRRRGQEARLRCSPMKGHSHVYWYRQLPEEGLKFMVYLQKENIIDESGMPKERFSAEFPKEGPSILRIQQVVRGDSAAYFCASSPGVSGNQPQHFGDGTRLSIL.

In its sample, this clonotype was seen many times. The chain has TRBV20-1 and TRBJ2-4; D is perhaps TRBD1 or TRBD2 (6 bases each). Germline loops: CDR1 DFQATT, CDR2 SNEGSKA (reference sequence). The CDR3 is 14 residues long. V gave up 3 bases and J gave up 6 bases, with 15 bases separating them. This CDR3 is CSARAGDSLNIQYF. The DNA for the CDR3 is TGCAGTGCTAGGGCAGGGGACTCCCTAAACATTCAGTACTTC.